Sequencing of this T cell receptor (beta chain) was carried out in a study of shared clonotypes between healthy human individuals. Study-wide context: CD4 naive cells filled three plates per donor, CD4 memory three, CD8 naive two and CD8 memory one. Study-wide points: Naive subsets generally had larger estimated richness than memory subsets. Sequencing depth was expected to affect clonotype sharing among donors.

Notes on this clone: No antigen is known for it.

V was pared by 2 bases and J by 0 bases, with 11 bases between. Germline V gene data show CDR1 as MNHEY and CDR2 as SMNVEV (reference sequence). The CDR3 sequence is 16 residues long. Assay execution proceeded at the deep level. Libraries were prepared by immunoSEQ multiplex PCR; TCRdb keeps only in-frame clonotypes and omits some of them. The table records 600,000 or so clones, 95% to 98% of them present only once. The naive CD8 population came from CD45RO-negative cells selected for CCR7, without terminally differentiated effector memory CD45RA+ cells. Sequenced input: naive CD8+ T cells sorted from blood. This receptor was obtained from a man aged 25 to 45 in good health. The chain couples TRBV27 to TRBJ2-1; D not certain. The CDR3: CASSLSVFSSYNEQFF. The CDR3 DNA is TGTGCCAGCAGTTTAAGCGTGTTTAGCTCCTACAATGAGCAGTTCTTC.